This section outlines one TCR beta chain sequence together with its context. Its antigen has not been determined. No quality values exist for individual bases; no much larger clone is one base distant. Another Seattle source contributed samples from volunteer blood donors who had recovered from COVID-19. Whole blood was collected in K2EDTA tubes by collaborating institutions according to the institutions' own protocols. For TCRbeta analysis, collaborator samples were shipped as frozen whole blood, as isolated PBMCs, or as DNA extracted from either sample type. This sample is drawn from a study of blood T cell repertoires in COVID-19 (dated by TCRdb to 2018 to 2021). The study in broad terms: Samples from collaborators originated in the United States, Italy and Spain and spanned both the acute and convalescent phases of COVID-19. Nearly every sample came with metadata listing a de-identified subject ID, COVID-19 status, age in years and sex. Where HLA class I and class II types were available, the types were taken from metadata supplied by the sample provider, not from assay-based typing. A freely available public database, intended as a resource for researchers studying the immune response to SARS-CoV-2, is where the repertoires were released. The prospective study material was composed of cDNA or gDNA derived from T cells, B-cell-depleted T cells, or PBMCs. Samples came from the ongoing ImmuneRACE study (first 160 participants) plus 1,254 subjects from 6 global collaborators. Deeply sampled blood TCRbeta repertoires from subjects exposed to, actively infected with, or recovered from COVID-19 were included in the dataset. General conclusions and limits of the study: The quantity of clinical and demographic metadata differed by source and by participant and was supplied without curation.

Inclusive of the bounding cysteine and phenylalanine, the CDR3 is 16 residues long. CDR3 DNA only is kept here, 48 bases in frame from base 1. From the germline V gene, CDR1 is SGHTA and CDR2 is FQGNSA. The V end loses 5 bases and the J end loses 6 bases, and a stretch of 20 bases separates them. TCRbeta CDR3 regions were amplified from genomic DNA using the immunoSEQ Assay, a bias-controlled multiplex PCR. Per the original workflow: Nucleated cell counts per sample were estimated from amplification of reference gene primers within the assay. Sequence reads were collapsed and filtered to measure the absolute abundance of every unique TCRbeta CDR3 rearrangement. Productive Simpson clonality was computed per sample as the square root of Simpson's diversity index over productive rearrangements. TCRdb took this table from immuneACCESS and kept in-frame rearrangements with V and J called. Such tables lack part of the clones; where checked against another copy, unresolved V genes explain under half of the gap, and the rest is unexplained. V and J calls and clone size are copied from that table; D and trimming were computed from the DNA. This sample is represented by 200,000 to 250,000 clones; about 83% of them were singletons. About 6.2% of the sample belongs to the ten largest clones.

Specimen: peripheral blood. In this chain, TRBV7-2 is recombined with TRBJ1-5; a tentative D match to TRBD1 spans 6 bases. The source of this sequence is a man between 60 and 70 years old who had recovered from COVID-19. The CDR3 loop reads CASSLIPGAIIQPQHF. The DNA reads TGTGCCAGCAGCCTGATACCAGGGGCGATTATTCAGCCCCAGCATTTT. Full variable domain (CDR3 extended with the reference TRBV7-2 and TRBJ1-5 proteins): GAGVSQSPSNKVTEKGKDVELRCDPISGHTALYWYRQSLGQGLEFLIYFQGNSAPDKSGLPSDRFSAERTGGSVSTLTIQRTQQEDSAVYLCASSLIPGAIIQPQHFGDGTRLSIL.